The present T cell receptor (beta chain) was sequenced within a study of kidney transplant recipient with SARS-CoV-2 infection. TCRdb analysed the reads with MiXCR anew, one entry per CDR3 protein. This table holds 200,000 to 300,000 distinct CDR3 sequences, around 28% found once. Remarks on this clonotype: Given a much more abundant clone one base away, this may be a read error.

The CDR3 loop spans 17 amino acids. Germline loops: CDR1 MNHEY, CDR2 SVGAGI. The TCR was taken from a male patient aged 30 to 39 who had COVID-19 and was a kidney transplant recipient. Some T cells may possibly be graft donor cells. The V gene is TRBV6-5, the J gene TRBJ1-2, with D unresolved. Sequences were derived from a blood sample, sampled at baseline and between days 110 and 120 from a kidney transplant recipient. The CDR3 sequence is CASSINMPYGKTYGCTF. The CDR3, as DNA: TGTGCCAGCAGTATTAATATGCCTTACGGAAAGACCTATGGCTGCACCTTC.